This T cell receptor beta chain was captured in a study of T cell responses to AZD1222 COVID-19 vaccine. Findings and caveats of the study: Seropositivity was recorded at baseline in only a handful of AZD1222 recipients. Epitopes outside B.1.351 and B.1.1.7 mutated regions reportedly drew nearly half of spike TCRs. Vaccination with two AZD1222 doses was followed by a rise in Spike-specific TCR breadth and depth.

The method was immunoSEQ multiplex PCR; TCRdb's version includes in-frame clones alone and lacks a portion of them. The table shows tens of thousands of clones, with around 86% occurring only once. Concerning this clone: The antigen is not known.

The V end was cut by 7 bases, the J end by 4 bases, with 8 bases between. This CDR3 region has 11 residues. This material consisted of peripheral blood, taken on day 0 of AZD1222 vaccination. This receptor was taken from an adult in good health. The V and J genes are TRBV12-3 or TRBV12-4 and TRBJ2-7; the D is unclear. The CDR3: CASKVGYEQYF. CDR3 coding DNA: TGTGCCAGCAAAGTGGGGTACGAGCAGTACTTC.